These 20 T cell receptor beta chains originate from one sample sequenced in a study of cytomegalovirus exposure and HLA in healthy donors. The method was immunoSEQ multiplex PCR; TCRdb's version includes in-frame clones alone and lacks a portion of them. The data show 150,000 or so clones, approximately 87% seen once. The sequenced sample consisted of PBMCs. All receptors come from a woman younger than 45 in good health and CMV-seronegative.

This sequence joins TRBV7-8 and TRBJ2-7; possibly TRBD1 for D (5 bases). The CDR3 has 14 amino acids. Per the germline V gene, CDR1 is SGHVS and CDR2 is FQNEAQ. The V gene lost 5 bases and the J gene lost 3 bases, with 14 bases spanning the gap. The CDR3 nucleotides read TGTGCCAGCAGCAACTTACAGGAGTTCTACGAGCAGTACTTC. Residues: CASSNLQEFYEQYF. Looking up the rest from reference TRBV7-8 and TRBJ2-7 gives the full variable domain: GAGVSQSPRYKVAKRGQDVALRCDPISGHVSLFWYQQALGQGPEFLTYFQNEAQLDKSGLPSDRFFAERPEGSVSTLKIQRTQQEDSAVYLCASSNLQEFYEQYFGPGTRLTVT.

This chain joins TRBV2 and TRBJ2-3; 10 bases line up with TRBD1. Looked up from germline, CDR1 is SNHLY and CDR2 is FYNNEI. Losses at the gene ends were 8 bases for V and 2 bases for J; bases not matched to a gene: 7. This CDR3 has 15 residues. This chain's CDR3 is CASRTGGTLTDTQYF. In DNA form, the CDR3 reads TGTGCCAGCCGGACAGGGGGAACCCTCACAGATACGCAGTATTTT.

The J gene is TRBJ2-7, the V gene TRBV5-4; 7 bases line up with TRBD1. The CDR3 consists of 13 residues. V shed 4 bases, J shed 3 bases, and the junction held 4 bases outside the gene matches. CDR1 and CDR2 (germline): SGHNT, YYREEE (reference sequence). The CDR3 loop reads CASSAGTVYEQYF. CDR3 sequence (DNA): TGTGCCAGCAGCGCCGGGACAGTCTACGAGCAGTACTTC.

The rearrangement uses TRBV7-8 and TRBJ2-5; D might be TRBD1 (6 bases). The CDR3 is 13 amino acids. With 6 bases removed from V and 5 bases from J, the gap between germline ends came to 13 bases. CDR1 SGHVS and CDR2 FQNEAQ come from the germline V gene. The CDR3: CASSPGRGETQYF. The CDR3 DNA follows: TGTGCCAGCAGTCCCGGAAGGGGGGAGACCCAGTACTTC.

The chain recombines TRBV6-1 with TRBJ1-1; the D is unclear. The CDR3 totals 14 residues. The V and J ends lost 5 bases and 2 bases respectively, with 12 bases between them. CDR1 and CDR2 from the germline V gene are MNHNS and SASEGT. The CDR3, as DNA: TGTGCCAGCAGTATCCTGGCCATTAACACTGAAGCTTTCTTT. As protein: CASSILAINTEAFF.

This rearrangement joins TRBV7-6 to TRBJ1-2; 8 nucleotides match TRBD1. The CDR3 covers 15 residues. Germline V gives CDR1 SGHVS, CDR2 FNYEAQ. V was pared by 1 base and J by 3 bases, with 4 bases of the junction left unmatched. The CDR3 spells CASSLETGAHYGYTF. DNA of the CDR3: TGTGCCAGCAGCTTAGAGACAGGGGCACACTATGGCTACACCTTC. Supplemented by reference TRBV7-6 and TRBJ1-2, the full variable domain reads GAGVSQSPRYKVTKRGQDVALRCDPISGHVSLYWYRQALGQGPEFLTYFNYEAQQDKSGLPNDRFSAERPEGSISTLTIQRTEQRDSAMYRCASSLETGAHYGYTFGSGTRLTVV.

The chain uses TRBV29-1 and TRBJ2-7, with TRBD1 identical over 7 bases. Germline assignment: CDR1 SQVTM and CDR2 ANQGSEA. The V segment lost 6 bases and the J segment 3 bases; nucleotides outside the gene matches: 8. The CDR3 loop spans 13 amino acids. The CDR3 DNA reads TGCAGCGTAGAGACCGGGACAGACTACGAGCAGTACTTC. Residues: CSVETGTDYEQYF.

The rearrangement links TRBV5-1 to TRBJ2-5; tentatively, D is TRBD1 (6 bases). Trimming left V 2 bases short and J 1 base short, with 9 bases between. The CDR3 consists of 14 residues. Germline CDR1 and CDR2: SGHRS and YFSETQ. As DNA, the CDR3 is TGCGCCAGCAGCTTCGGGACAAGCCAAGAGACCCAGTACTTC. Its protein product is CASSFGTSQETQYF. The full variable domain, its missing parts supplied by reference TRBV5-1 and TRBJ2-5, is KAGVTQTPRYLIKTRGQQVTLSCSPISGHRSVSWYQQTPGQGLQFLFEYFSETQRNKGNFPGRFSGRQFSNSRSEMNVSTLELGDSALYLCASSFGTSQETQYFGPGTRLLVL.

This chain uses TRBV9 with TRBJ1-6; 8 bases line up with TRBD1. The CDR3 is made up of 12 amino acids. Trimming cost V 4 bases and J 14 bases; bases outside gene matches: 5. Germline CDR1 is SGDLS and CDR2 is YYNGEE. For the CDR3, the DNA is TGTGCCAGCAGCCCCTACAGGGGGGCCCTCCACTTT. Translation: CASSPYRGALHF.

The rearrangement links TRBV2 to TRBJ2-7; TRBD1 agrees at 12 bases. There are 14 residues in the CDR3. Germline loops: CDR1 SNHLY, CDR2 FYNNEI. The J segment lost 6 bases and the V segment lost 5 bases, leaving 5 bases of the junction unmatched. As DNA, the CDR3 is TGTGCCAGCAGTACGGGGACAGGGGGCCTCGAGCAGTACTTC. Translation gives CASSTGTGGLEQYF.

This clone was picked up a small number of times. This chain joins TRBV29-1 and TRBJ1-2; D might be TRBD1 (6 bases). V lost 6 bases, J lost 5 bases, and 16 bases lay in between. This CDR3 contains 13 residues. Germline loops: CDR1 SQVTM, CDR2 ANQGSEA. The CDR3, as DNA: TGCAGCGTGTTAGGGGGGGCTGGTTATGGCTACACCTTC. Its protein is CSVLGGAGYGYTF.

The chain uses TRBV5-1 and TRBJ1-2; 9 bases align to TRBD1. With V trimmed by 2 bases and J by 4 bases, 15 bases remained unmatched. From germline, CDR1 is SGHRS and CDR2 YFSETQ. This CDR3 comprises 18 residues. Here the CDR3 DNA reads TGCGCCAGCAGCTTCAGGGAGTCAGGACAGGGGTTTAGCTATGGCTACACCTTC. This translates into CASSFRESGQGFSYGYTF.

In DNA, the CDR3 is TGTGCCAGCAGTCCCCGTTACAAGTTCACCGGGGAGCTGTTTTTT. Translated: CASSPRYKFTGELFF. The chain joins TRBV6-1 to TRBJ2-2; D gene uncertain. Germline CDR1 is MNHNS and CDR2 is SASEGT. Trimming took off 5 bases at V and 4 bases at J, with 14 bases between the two ends. This CDR3 spans 15 amino acids.

The chain has TRBV5-1 and TRBJ2-2, with 7 bases matching TRBD2. V lost 4 bases and J lost 0; bases outside the gene matches: 6. The CDR3 covers 16 residues. Germline V gene lookup returns CDR1 SGHRS and CDR2 YFSETQ. This CDR3 is CASSLGLVSNTGELFF. The DNA of the CDR3 is TGCGCCAGCAGCCTTGGACTAGTTTCGAACACCGGGGAGCTGTTTTTT.

CDR3 sequence: CASSAQVLYGYTF. The DNA of the CDR3 is TGTGCCAGCAGCGCCCAGGTATTATATGGCTACACCTTC. The chain carries TRBV13 and TRBJ1-2; D uncertain. CDR3 size: 13 residues. CDR1 and CDR2 (germline): PRHDT, FYEKMQ (reference sequence). The ends were cut back, 5 bases at V and 5 bases at J, with 12 bases in the middle.

V gene TRBV4-1 combines with J gene TRBJ1-1; unclear D gene. The germline V and J ends were trimmed by 0 bases and 7 bases, with 9 bases remaining between them. Germline CDR1 is MGHRA and CDR2 is YSYEKL. The CDR3 contains 13 residues. This CDR3 is CASSQELVGEAFF. The CDR3 DNA sequence: TGCGCCAGCAGCCAAGAACTTGTCGGTGAAGCTTTCTTT.

The V call is TRBV7-6, the J call TRBJ1-2; a weak D match, TRBD1 (5 bases). CDR1 and CDR2 (germline): SGHVS, FNYEAQ. This CDR3 has 12 amino acids. Trimming left V 10 bases short and J 7 bases short, with 16 bases between. CDR3 nucleotide sequence: TGTGCCACCCGACGCGGGGGTAGTGGCTACACCTTC. Translating it yields CATRRGGSGYTF.

The chain carries TRBV6-5 and TRBJ1-3, with a possible D match to TRBD1 (5 bases). The CDR3 has 12 amino acids. Germline V CDR1 and CDR2: MNHEY, SVGAGI. With 8 bases removed from V and 10 bases from J, the gap between germline ends came to 15 bases. CDR3 bases: TGTGCCAGCCGGGACGGGGGAGGTACCATATATTTT. Translation: CASRDGGGTIYF.

CDR3: CASSQGQDPLYGYTF. The CDR3 DNA reads TGCGCCAGCAGCCAAGGGCAGGATCCTCTTTATGGCTACACCTTC. The chain recombines TRBV4-1 with TRBJ1-2; D unresolved. This CDR3 is built from 15 residues. Germline values: CDR1 MGHRA, CDR2 YSYEKL. V was clipped by 1 base and J by 5 bases, with 14 bases between them.

The chain couples TRBV19 to TRBJ1-1; no clear D. This CDR3 has 15 residues. CDR1 and CDR2 from the germline V gene are LNHDA and SQIVND (reference sequence). V lost 3 bases, J lost 0 bases, and 11 bases lay in between. CDR3 nucleotides: TGTGCCAGTAGTATTACCCCCGCGATGAACACTGAAGCTTTCTTT. Translating gives CASSITPAMNTEAFF.